Sequencing of this T cell receptor (beta chain) was carried out in a study of CD8+ T cells in alopecia areata. In each case, RNA was isolated and then reverse transcribed into cDNA as the sequencing template. The protocol was immunoSEQ multiplex PCR, while the TCRdb copy is restricted to in-frame clones and leaves out a portion. Among 150,000 to 200,000 clones listed, 55% to 75% were seen once. Treatment denoted: oral pan-JAK inhibitor, 5-10 mg twice daily. This CDR3 contains 15 residues. V was clipped by 7 bases and J by 6 bases; unmatched bases: 13. This chain joins TRBV23-1 and TRBJ1-2; 8 nucleotides line up with TRBD1. TRBV23-1 qualifies as an ORF whose function is uncertain. The sample here was CD4+ T cells sorted from blood, taken at week 4, from a patient treated with tofacitinib. This sequence was found in a human donor with alopecia areata. The CDR3 nucleotides read TGCGCCAGCACCCACGCGACAGGGGTTTTCCATGGCTACACCTTC. This gives the protein CASTHATGVFHGYTF.